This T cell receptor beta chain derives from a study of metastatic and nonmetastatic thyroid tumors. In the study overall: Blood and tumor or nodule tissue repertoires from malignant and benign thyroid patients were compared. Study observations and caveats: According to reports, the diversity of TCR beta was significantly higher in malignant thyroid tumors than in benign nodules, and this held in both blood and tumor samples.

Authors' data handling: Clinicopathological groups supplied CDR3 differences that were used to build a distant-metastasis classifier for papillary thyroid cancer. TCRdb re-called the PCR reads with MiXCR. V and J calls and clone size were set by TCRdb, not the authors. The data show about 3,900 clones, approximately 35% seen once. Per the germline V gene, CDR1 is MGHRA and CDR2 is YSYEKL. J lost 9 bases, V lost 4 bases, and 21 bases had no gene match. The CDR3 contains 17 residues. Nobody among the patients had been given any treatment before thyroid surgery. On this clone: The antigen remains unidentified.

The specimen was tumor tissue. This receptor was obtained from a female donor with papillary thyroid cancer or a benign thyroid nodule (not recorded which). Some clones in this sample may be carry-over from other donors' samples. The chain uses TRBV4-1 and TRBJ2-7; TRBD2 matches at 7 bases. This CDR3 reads CASSPDETASGRDTQYF. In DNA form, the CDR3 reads TGCGCCAGCAGCCCGGACGAGACCGCTAGCGGAAGGGATACGCAGTACTTC.